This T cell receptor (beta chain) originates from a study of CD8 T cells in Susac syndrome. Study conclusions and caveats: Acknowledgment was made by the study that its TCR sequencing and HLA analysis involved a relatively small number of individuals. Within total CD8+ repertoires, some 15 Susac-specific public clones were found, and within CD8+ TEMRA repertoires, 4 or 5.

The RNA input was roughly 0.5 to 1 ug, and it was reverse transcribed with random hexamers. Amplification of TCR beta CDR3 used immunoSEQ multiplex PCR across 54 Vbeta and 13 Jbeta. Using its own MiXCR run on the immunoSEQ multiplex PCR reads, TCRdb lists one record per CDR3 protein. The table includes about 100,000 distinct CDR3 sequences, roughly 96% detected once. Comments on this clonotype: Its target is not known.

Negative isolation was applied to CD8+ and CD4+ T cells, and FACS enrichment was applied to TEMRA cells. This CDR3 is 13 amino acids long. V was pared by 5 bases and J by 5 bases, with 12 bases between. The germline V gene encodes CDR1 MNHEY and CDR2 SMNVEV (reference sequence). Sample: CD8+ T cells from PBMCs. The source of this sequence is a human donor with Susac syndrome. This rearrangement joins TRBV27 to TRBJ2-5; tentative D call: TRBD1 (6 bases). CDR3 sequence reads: CASSPTGWETQYF. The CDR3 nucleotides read TGTGCCAGCAGTCCTACAGGGTGGGAGACCCAGTACTTC.